The clone carrying this T cell receptor (beta chain) was detected a few times. CDR3 length: 14 residues. After removal of 4 bases from V and 2 bases from J, the junction contained 4 bases not matched to a gene. Germline CDR1 and CDR2: SEHNR and FQNEAQ (reference sequence). Amplified TCR beta CDR3 regions came from RNA transcripts. An initial round of RT-PCR targeting the TCR CDR3 relied on the HTBI primer set. TCRdb re-derived calls from the multiplex PCR reads in MiXCR, one entry per CDR3 protein. The sample consists of hundreds of thousands of distinct CDR3 sequences, 35% to 40% of them appearing once. The data were obtained in a study of T cells in Graves' hyperthyroidism and ophthalmopathy.

The gene calls are TRBV7-9 and TRBJ2-5; 7 bases map to TRBD1. Sequencing was carried out using blood. The origin of this receptor is a young man with Graves' hyperthyroidism. The CDR3 loop is CASSYIRGQETQYF. CDR3 bases: TGTGCCAGCAGCTATATCAGGGGGCAAGAGACCCAGTACTTC.